This TCR beta chain was identified during a study of blood T cell repertoires in COVID-19. As for the study in general: Acute and convalescent COVID-19 samples came from the United States, Italy and Spain. Sources were T cells, B-cell-depleted T cells, or PBMCs; the material itself was cDNA or gDNA.

The CDR3 is 15 residues long. Germline values: CDR1 SGDLS, CDR2 YYNGEE. Trimming removed 0 bases from V and 3 bases from J; junction bases left unmatched: 2. This table comes from immunoSEQ multiplex PCR, and its TCRdb copy is limited to in-frame clones, with some not included. This table holds 85,000 to 95,000 clones, approximately 92% found once. The genes are TRBV9 and TRBJ2-4, with 8 bases lining up with TRBD1. Specimen: peripheral blood. The receptor comes from an elderly woman with active COVID-19. As DNA, the CDR3 is TGTGCCAGCAGCGTAGGGACAGGGAGCAAAAACATTCAGTACTTC. Translation: CASSVGTGSKNIQYF.